This T cell receptor beta chain was obtained from a study of cytomegalovirus exposure and HLA in healthy donors. The CDR3 consists of 14 residues. Germline V lookup: CDR1 MNHNS, CDR2 SASEGT. The V end was cut by 0 bases, the J end by 5 bases, with 8 bases between. Participants comprised healthy donors of bone marrow. Primers: 60 Vbeta forward and 13 Jbeta reverse. Clones were read by immunoSEQ multiplex PCR, and TCRdb kept only the in-frame ones, dropping some. The table has more than 100,000 clones, 77% seen once. About this clone: Its specificity is unknown.

The study's findings and limits: In vitro experiments confirmed that three CMV-associated chains were specific for CMV antigens. The study designated roughly 150 TCR beta chains cytomegalovirus-associated. Immune exposure information comprised only CMV serostatus.

The chain links TRBV6-1 to TRBJ1-5; D is ambiguous. The clonotype was recovered from a human donor in good health. Source material: PBMCs. CDR3 coding DNA: TGTGCCAGCAGTGAAGCTGGAGGGTATCAGCCCCAGCATTTT. Translated, it gives CASSEAGGYQPQHF.